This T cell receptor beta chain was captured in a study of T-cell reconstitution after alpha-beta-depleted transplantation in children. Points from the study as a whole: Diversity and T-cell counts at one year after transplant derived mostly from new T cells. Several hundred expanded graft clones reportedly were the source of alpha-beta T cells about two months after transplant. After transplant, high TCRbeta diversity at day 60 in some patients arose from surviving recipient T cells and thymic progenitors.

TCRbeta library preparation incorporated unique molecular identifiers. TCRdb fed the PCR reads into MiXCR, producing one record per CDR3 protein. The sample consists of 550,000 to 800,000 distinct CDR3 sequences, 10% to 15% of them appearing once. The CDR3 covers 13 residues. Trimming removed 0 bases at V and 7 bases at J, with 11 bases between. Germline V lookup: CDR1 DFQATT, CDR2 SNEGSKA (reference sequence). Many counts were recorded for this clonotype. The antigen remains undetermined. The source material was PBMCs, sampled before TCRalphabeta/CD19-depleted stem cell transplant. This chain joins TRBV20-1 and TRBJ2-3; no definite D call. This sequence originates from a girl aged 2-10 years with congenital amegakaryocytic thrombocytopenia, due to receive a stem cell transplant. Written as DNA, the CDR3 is TGCAGTGCTAGAGAGGAGATCTTGAATACGCAGTATTTT. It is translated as CSAREEILNTQYF.